A selection of T cell receptor beta chains follows, all from one sample in a study of control samples from healthy donors and cancer patients. Here immunoSEQ multiplex PCR was the method, and the copy in TCRdb shows in-frame clones only, minus some. Of 150,000 to 200,000 clones listed, 90% are singletons. Material: blood. These receptors were obtained from a woman in her forties or fifties in good health. The CDR3 runs from the conserved cysteine through the conserved F or W. The D gene is left open where the match is weak. Only some rows state a clone size, as once, few, many or a class for expanded clones.

cdr3_nt: TGTGCCAGCAGTGAGGCCCACAGGGGCAATCAGCCCCAGCATTTT
cdr3_aa: CASSEAHRGNQPQHF
d_call: -
v_call: TRBV2
clone_size: -
j_call: TRBJ1-5

cdr3_nt: TGTGCCAGCAGCCACGGTGAGAGCTACGAGCAGTACTTC
cdr3_aa: CASSHGESYEQYF
d_call: -
v_call: TRBV14
clone_size: -
j_call: TRBJ2-7

cdr3_nt: TGTGCCAGCAGGGCCATTCGGGGGGCCGGGGAGCTGTTTTTT
cdr3_aa: CASRAIRGAGELFF
d_call: TRBD2
v_call: TRBV3-1/TRBV3-2
clone_size: -
j_call: TRBJ2-2

cdr3_nt: TGTGCCAGCAGACCGGGACAGTACAACCTCCCCTACGAGCAGTACTTC
cdr3_aa: CASRPGQYNLPYEQYF
d_call: TRBD1
v_call: TRBV27
clone_size: -
j_call: TRBJ2-7

cdr3_nt: TGTGCCAGCAGCTCGGGTTTGGTTAACTATGGCTACACCTTC
cdr3_aa: CASSSGLVNYGYTF
d_call: -
v_call: TRBV7-6
clone_size: -
j_call: TRBJ1-2

cdr3_nt: TGTGCCAGCAGCCATCTACTAGGACAGAAAGAGACCCAGTACTTC
cdr3_aa: CASSHLLGQKETQYF
d_call: -
v_call: TRBV4-2
clone_size: -
j_call: TRBJ2-5

cdr3_nt: TGTGCCAGCAGCTCCAATCCGAGCGCCCACTCCTACGAGCAGTACTTC
cdr3_aa: CASSSNPSAHSYEQYF
d_call: -
v_call: TRBV5-6
clone_size: once
j_call: TRBJ2-7

cdr3_nt: TGTGCCAGCAGAAGACAAAACTCTGGAAACACCATATATTTT
cdr3_aa: CASRRQNSGNTIYF
d_call: -
v_call: TRBV28
clone_size: many
j_call: TRBJ1-3

cdr3_nt: TGTGCCAGCAGCTTAGCTTTATTGACAGGGAAGAACACTGAAGCTTTCTTT
cdr3_aa: CASSLALLTGKNTEAFF
d_call: TRBD1
v_call: TRBV7-2
clone_size: -
j_call: TRBJ1-1

cdr3_nt: TGTGCCAGCAGCTTATCTCGGGCCCGAACCGGGGAGCTGTTTTTT
cdr3_aa: CASSLSRARTGELFF
d_call: -
v_call: TRBV7-3
clone_size: -
j_call: TRBJ2-2

cdr3_nt: TGTGCCAGCAGCTTAGGGCTAGCGGGGCCAAATGAGCAGTTCTTC
cdr3_aa: CASSLGLAGPNEQFF
d_call: TRBD2
v_call: TRBV11-2
clone_size: once
j_call: TRBJ2-1

cdr3_nt: TGTGCCAGCAGCCGGGACAGACTCGATGAAAAACTGTTTTTT
cdr3_aa: CASSRDRLDEKLFF
d_call: TRBD1
v_call: TRBV6-2/TRBV6-3
clone_size: -
j_call: TRBJ1-4

cdr3_nt: TGTGCCAGCAGCCAAGAAGGCTGGCAGGACACTGAAGCTTTCTTT
cdr3_aa: CASSQEGWQDTEAFF
d_call: -
v_call: TRBV4-2
clone_size: -
j_call: TRBJ1-1

cdr3_nt: TGTGCCACCGGACAGGATTCATACGAGCAGTACTTC
cdr3_aa: CATGQDSYEQYF
d_call: TRBD1
v_call: TRBV24-1
clone_size: -
j_call: TRBJ2-7

cdr3_nt: TGTGCCACCAGGGGACCGGGACAGGGGAACACCGGGGAGCTGTTTTTT
cdr3_aa: CATRGPGQGNTGELFF
d_call: TRBD1
v_call: TRBV24-1
clone_size: -
j_call: TRBJ2-2

cdr3_nt: TGTGCCAGCAGTTACGCCGGGACAGCGATTCCTGGGGAGACCCAGTACTTC
cdr3_aa: CASSYAGTAIPGETQYF
d_call: TRBD1
v_call: TRBV2
clone_size: -
j_call: TRBJ2-5

cdr3_nt: TGTGCCAGCAGTTTTGGGGGCCCGTCCTACGAGCAGTACTTC
cdr3_aa: CASSFGGPSYEQYF
d_call: -
v_call: TRBV27
clone_size: -
j_call: TRBJ2-7

cdr3_nt: TGTGCCAGCAGTTTACGGGGGCCCCAAGGTGGGGGGGAGACCCAGTACTTC
cdr3_aa: CASSLRGPQGGGETQYF
d_call: -
v_call: TRBV27
clone_size: -
j_call: TRBJ2-5

cdr3_nt: TGTGCCAGCAGCGTAGGATGGAAACAAGAGACCCAGTACTTC
cdr3_aa: CASSVGWKQETQYF
d_call: -
v_call: TRBV9
clone_size: -
j_call: TRBJ2-5

cdr3_nt: TGTGCCAGCAGCTCCCCAGCGGGGGCGACAGATACGCAGTATTTT
cdr3_aa: CASSSPAGATDTQYF
d_call: TRBD2
v_call: TRBV7-2
clone_size: -
j_call: TRBJ2-3

cdr3_nt: TGTGCCAGCAGCCCCGGGACTAGCGGGGGGAATGAGCAGTTCTTC
cdr3_aa: CASSPGTSGGNEQFF
d_call: TRBD2
v_call: TRBV7-3
clone_size: -
j_call: TRBJ2-1

cdr3_nt: TGTGCCAGCAGTCCTGCAAGATCGAACACTGAAGCTTTCTTT
cdr3_aa: CASSPARSNTEAFF
d_call: -
v_call: TRBV7-2
clone_size: -
j_call: TRBJ1-1

cdr3_nt: TGTGCCAGCAGCCCCCCCAGAGGTTCACCCCTCCACTTT
cdr3_aa: CASSPPRGSPLHF
d_call: -
v_call: TRBV5-6
clone_size: -
j_call: TRBJ1-6

cdr3_nt: TGTGCCAGCAGCTTGGACAGGGGGCGAGAGACCCAGTACTTC
cdr3_aa: CASSLDRGRETQYF
d_call: TRBD1
v_call: TRBV7-9
clone_size: -
j_call: TRBJ2-5

cdr3_nt: TGCGCCAGCAGCCAGCAGGGGGTCGTCTTTGGCTACACCTTC
cdr3_aa: CASSQQGVVFGYTF
d_call: TRBD1
v_call: TRBV4-1
clone_size: once
j_call: TRBJ1-2

cdr3_nt: TGTGCCTGGAGTGTACATGGGGACGAGCAGTACTTC
cdr3_aa: CAWSVHGDEQYF
d_call: -
v_call: TRBV30
clone_size: -
j_call: TRBJ2-7

cdr3_nt: TGTGCCAGCAGCTTAGCGGCAAGGGGTAGGACCGGGGAGCTGTTTTTT
cdr3_aa: CASSLAARGRTGELFF
d_call: -
v_call: TRBV5-6
clone_size: -
j_call: TRBJ2-2

cdr3_nt: TGTGCCAGCAGCCTTTCAGGCTGCAGGGGAGGGAGGATTAACACTGAAGCTTTCTTT
cdr3_aa: CASSLSGCRGGRINTEAFF
d_call: -
v_call: TRBV3-1/TRBV3-2
clone_size: -
j_call: TRBJ1-1

cdr3_nt: TGTGCCAGCAGCCAAGGGGTGGCAGGCGTTAATGAAAAACTGTTTTTT
cdr3_aa: CASSQGVAGVNEKLFF
d_call: -
v_call: TRBV14
clone_size: few
j_call: TRBJ1-4

cdr3_nt: TGTGCCAGCACCATGGGGACAGGGGGCCTCCTCGCCCAGCATTTT
cdr3_aa: CASTMGTGGLLAQHF
d_call: TRBD1
v_call: TRBV28
clone_size: -
j_call: TRBJ1-5